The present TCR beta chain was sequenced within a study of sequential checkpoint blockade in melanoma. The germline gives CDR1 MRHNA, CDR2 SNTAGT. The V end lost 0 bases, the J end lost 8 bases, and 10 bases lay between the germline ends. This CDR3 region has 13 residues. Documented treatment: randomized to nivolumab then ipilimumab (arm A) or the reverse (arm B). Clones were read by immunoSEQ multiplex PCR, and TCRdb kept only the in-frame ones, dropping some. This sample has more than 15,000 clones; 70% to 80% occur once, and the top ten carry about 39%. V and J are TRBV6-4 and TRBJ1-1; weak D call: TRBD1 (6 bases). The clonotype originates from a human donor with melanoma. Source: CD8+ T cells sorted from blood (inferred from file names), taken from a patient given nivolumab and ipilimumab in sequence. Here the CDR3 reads CASSDSPGQEAFF. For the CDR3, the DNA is TGTGCCAGCAGTGACTCGCCAGGACAGGAAGCTTTCTTT.